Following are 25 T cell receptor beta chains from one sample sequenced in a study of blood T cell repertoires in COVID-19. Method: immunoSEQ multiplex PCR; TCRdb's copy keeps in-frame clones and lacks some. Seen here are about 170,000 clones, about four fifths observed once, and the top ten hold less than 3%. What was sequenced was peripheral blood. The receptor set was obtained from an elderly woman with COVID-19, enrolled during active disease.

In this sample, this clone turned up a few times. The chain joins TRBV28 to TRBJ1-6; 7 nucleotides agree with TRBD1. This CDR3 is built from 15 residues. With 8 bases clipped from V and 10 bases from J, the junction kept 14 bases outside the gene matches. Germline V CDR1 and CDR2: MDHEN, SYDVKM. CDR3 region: CASGGQVGLGSPLHF. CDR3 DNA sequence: TGTGCCAGCGGAGGACAGGTGGGCCTTGGGTCACCCCTCCACTTT.

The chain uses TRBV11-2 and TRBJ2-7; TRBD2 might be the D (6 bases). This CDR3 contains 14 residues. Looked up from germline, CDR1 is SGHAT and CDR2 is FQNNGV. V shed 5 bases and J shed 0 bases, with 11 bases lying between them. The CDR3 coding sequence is TGTGCCAGCAGCCGGGGGTACAGCTCCTACGAGCAGTACTTC. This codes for CASSRGYSSYEQYF. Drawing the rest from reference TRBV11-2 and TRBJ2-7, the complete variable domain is EAGVAQSPRYKIIEKRQSVAFWCNPISGHATLYWYQQILGQGPKLLIQFQNNGVVDDSQLPKDRFSAERLKGVDSTLKIQPAKLEDSAVYLCASSRGYSSYEQYFGPGTRLTVT.

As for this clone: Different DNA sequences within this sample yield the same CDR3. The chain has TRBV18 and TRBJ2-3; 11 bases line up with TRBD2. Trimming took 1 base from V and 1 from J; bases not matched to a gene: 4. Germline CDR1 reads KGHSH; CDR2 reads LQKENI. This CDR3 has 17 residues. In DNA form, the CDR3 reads TGTGCCAGCTCACCACTAGCGGGAGGGCCCGGCACAGATACGCAGTATTTT. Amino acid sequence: CASSPLAGGPGTDTQYF.

The CDR3 DNA reads TGCGCCAGCAAGGTGGTAGGGGGCCCCCAAGAGACCCAGTACTTC. Its protein is CASKVVGGPQETQYF. This chain links TRBV5-1 with TRBJ2-5; 7 positions agree with TRBD1. This CDR3 region has 15 residues. Trimming took 6 bases from V and 1 from J; bases not matched to a gene: 9. Germline V gene lookup returns CDR1 SGHRS and CDR2 YFSETQ. Full variable domain (missing parts from reference TRBV5-1 and TRBJ2-5): KAGVTQTPRYLIKTRGQQVTLSCSPISGHRSVSWYQQTPGQGLQFLFEYFSETQRNKGNFPGRFSGRQFSNSRSEMNVSTLELGDSALYLCASKVVGGPQETQYFGPGTRLLVL.

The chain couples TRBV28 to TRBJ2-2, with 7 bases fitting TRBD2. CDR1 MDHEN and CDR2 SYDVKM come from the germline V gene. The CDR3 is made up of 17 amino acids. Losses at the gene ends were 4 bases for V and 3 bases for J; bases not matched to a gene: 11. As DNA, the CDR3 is TGTGCCAGCAGTTACGGCCTGGGGAGGGCGGACACCGGGGAGCTGTTTTTT. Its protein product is CASSYGLGRADTGELFF.

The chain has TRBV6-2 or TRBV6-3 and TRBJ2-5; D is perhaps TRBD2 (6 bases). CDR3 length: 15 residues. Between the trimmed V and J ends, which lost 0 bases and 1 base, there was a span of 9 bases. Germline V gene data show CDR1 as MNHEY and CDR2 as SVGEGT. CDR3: CASSYSRDFQETQYF. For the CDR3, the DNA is TGTGCCAGCAGTTACTCGAGGGACTTCCAAGAGACCCAGTACTTC.

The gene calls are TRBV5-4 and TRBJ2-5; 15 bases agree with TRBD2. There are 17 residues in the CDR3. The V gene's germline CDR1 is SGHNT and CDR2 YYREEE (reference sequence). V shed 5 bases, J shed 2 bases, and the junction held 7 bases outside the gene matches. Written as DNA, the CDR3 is TGTGCCAGCAGTAAGGGACTAGCGGGGGGACTACAAGAGACCCAGTACTTC. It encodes CASSKGLAGGLQETQYF.

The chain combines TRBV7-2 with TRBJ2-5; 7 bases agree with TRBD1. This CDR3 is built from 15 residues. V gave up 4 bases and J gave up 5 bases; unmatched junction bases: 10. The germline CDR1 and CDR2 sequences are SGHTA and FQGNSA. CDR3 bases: TGTGCCAGCAGCTACTGGGACAGCCCCAGGGAGACCCAGTACTTC. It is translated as CASSYWDSPRETQYF.

The CDR3 coding sequence is TGTGCTAGTGGTTTGATCCTAGGGAGTTCAGGCACAGATACGCAGTATTTT. Translating it yields CASGLILGSSGTDTQYF. The V gene is TRBV12-5, the J gene TRBJ2-3, with D tentatively TRBD2 (5 bases). Germline CDR1 LGHNT, CDR2 FRNRAP. This CDR3 spans 17 amino acids. The V end lost 2 bases, the J end lost 1 base, and 16 bases lay between the germline ends. The variable domain in full, with the rest retrieved from reference TRBV12-5 and TRBJ2-3, is DARVTQTPRHKVTEMGQEVTMRCQPILGHNTVFWYRQTMMQGLELLAYFRNRAPLDDSGMPKDRFSAEMPDATLATLKIQPSEPRDSAVYFCASGLILGSSGTDTQYFGPGTRLTVL.

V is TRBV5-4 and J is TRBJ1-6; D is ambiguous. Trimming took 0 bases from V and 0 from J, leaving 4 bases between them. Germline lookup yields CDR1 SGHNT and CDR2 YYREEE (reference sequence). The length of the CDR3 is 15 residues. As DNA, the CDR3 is TGTGCCAGCAGCTTGGGCAGCTCCTATAATTCACCCCTCCACTTT. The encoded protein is CASSLGSSYNSPLHF.

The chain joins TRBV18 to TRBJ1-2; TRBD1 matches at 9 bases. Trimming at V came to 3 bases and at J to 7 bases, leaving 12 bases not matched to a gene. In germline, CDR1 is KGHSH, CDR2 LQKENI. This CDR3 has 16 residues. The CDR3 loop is CASSPRTGDHTFGYTF. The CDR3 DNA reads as TGTGCCAGCTCACCGAGGACAGGGGACCACACTTTTGGCTACACCTTC. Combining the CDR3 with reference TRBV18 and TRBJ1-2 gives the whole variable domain NAGVMQNPRHLVRRRGQEARLRCSPMKGHSHVYWYRQLPEEGLKFMVYLQKENIIDESGMPKERFSAEFPKEGPSILRIQQVVRGDSAAYFCASSPRTGDHTFGYTFGSGTRLTVV.

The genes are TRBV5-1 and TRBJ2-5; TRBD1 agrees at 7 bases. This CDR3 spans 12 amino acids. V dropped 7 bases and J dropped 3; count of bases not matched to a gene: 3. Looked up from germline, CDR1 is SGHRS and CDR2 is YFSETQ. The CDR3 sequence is CASSDREETQYF. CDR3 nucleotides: TGCGCCAGCTCCGACAGGGAAGAGACCCAGTACTTC.

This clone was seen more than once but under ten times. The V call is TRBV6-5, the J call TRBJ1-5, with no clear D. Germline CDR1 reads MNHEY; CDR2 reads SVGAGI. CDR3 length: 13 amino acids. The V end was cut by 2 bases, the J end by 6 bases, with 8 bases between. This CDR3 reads CASSYAGSQPQHF. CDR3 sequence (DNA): TGTGCCAGCAGTTACGCGGGGAGTCAGCCCCAGCATTTT.

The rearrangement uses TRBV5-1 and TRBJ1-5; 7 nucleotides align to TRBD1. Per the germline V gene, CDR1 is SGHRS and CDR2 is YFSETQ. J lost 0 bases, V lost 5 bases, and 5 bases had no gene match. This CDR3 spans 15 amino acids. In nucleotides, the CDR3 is TGCGCCAGCAGAGTGGGGACAGCTAGCAATCAGCCCCAGCATTTT. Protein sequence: CASRVGTASNQPQHF.

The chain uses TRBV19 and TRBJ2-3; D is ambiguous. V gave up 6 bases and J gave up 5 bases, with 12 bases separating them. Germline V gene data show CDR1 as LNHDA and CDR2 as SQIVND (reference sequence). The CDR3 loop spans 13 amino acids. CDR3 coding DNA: TGTGCCAGTAGGTCTAGGAGTCAAGATACGCAGTATTTT. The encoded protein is CASRSRSQDTQYF.

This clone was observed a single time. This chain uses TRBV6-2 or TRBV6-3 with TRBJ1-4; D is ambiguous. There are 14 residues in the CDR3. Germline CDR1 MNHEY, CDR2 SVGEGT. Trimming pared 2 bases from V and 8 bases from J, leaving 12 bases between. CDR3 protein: CASSYARTVEKLFF. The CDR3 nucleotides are TGTGCCAGCAGTTACGCCCGAACGGTGGAAAAACTGTTTTTT.

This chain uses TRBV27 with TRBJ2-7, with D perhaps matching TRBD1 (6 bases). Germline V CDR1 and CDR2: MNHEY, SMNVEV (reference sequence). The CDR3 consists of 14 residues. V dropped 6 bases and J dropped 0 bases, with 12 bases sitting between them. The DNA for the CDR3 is TGTGCCAGCAGCCCCCTGGGGGCCTCCTACGAGCAGTACTTC. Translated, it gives CASSPLGASYEQYF.

CDR3 bases: TGTGCCAGCAGTTTCGGGGTGACAGGTCAGCCCCAGCATTTT. Amino acid sequence: CASSFGVTGQPQHF. The V and J genes are TRBV27 and TRBJ1-5; tentatively, D is TRBD1 (6 bases). CDR1 is MNHEY, CDR2 SMNVEV, per germline (reference sequence). The V and J ends lost 3 bases and 6 bases respectively, with 12 bases between them. The CDR3 length is 14 residues.

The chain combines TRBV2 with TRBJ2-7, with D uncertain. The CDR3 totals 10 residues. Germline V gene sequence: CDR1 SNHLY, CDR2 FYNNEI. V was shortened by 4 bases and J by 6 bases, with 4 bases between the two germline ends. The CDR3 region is CASSALEQYF. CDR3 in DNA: TGTGCCAGCAGTGCCCTCGAGCAGTACTTC.

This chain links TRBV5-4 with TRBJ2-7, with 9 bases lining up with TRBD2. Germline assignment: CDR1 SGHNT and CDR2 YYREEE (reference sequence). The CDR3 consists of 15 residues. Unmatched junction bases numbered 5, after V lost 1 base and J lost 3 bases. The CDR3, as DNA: TGTGCCAGCAGCTTGCGGGCTAGCGGGGACTACGAGCAGTACTTC. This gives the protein CASSLRASGDYEQYF.

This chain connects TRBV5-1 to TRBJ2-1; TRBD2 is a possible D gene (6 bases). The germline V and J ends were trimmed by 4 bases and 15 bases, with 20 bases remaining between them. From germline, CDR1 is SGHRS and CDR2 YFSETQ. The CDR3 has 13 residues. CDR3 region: CASSPEGSVLPFF. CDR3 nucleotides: TGCGCCAGCAGCCCGGAGGGGTCCGTCCTACCGTTCTTC.

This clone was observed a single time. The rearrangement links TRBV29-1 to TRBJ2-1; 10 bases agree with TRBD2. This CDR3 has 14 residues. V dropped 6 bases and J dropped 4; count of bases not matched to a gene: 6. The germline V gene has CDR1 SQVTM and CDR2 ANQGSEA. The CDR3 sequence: CSVVAGGLYNEQFF. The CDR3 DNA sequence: TGCAGCGTGGTAGCGGGGGGTTTATACAATGAGCAGTTCTTC.

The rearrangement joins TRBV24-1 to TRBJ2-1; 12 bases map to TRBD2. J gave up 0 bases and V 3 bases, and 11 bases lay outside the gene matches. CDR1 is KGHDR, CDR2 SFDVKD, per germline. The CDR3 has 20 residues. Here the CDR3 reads CATSDAGLAGRRGSYNEQFF. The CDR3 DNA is TGTGCCACCAGTGATGCTGGACTAGCGGGGAGAAGGGGCTCCTACAATGAGCAGTTCTTC.

The CDR3 loop reads CASSRTSGSQGEQYF. CDR3 nucleotides: TGTGCCAGCAGTCGGACTAGCGGGAGTCAAGGGGAGCAGTACTTC. The chain employs TRBV14 and TRBJ2-7; 13 nucleotides agree with TRBD2. Germline V gives CDR1 SGHDN, CDR2 FVKESK. This CDR3 has 15 amino acids. V lost 6 bases and J lost 7; bases outside the gene matches: 9.

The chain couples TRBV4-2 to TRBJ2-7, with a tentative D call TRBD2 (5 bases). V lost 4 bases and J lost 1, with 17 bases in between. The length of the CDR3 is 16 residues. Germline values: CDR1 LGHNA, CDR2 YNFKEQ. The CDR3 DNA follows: TGTGCCAGCAGCCCCCGTTTGAGCGGCAGTTCCTACGAGCAGTACTTC. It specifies CASSPRLSGSSYEQYF.